Sequencing of this T cell receptor beta chain was carried out in a study of OX40 agonist ivuxolimab in advanced cancers. Study information: Enrollees could have had prior anti-PD-1, anti-PD-L1 or anti-CTLA-4 therapy, which more than 30% had received.

Regarding this clone: What it binds is not known.

Sequenced by immunoSEQ multiplex PCR; TCRdb stores in-frame clones only, minus some. This table holds about 40,000 clones, roughly 84% found once. This CDR3 has 14 residues. Trimming cost V 8 bases and J 7 bases, with 18 bases left between them. Per germline, CDR1 LNHDA and CDR2 SQIVND (reference sequence). Broader study findings: The study found that CD8+ T cells averaged more expanded clones than CD4+. At 0.1-3.0 mg/kg, partial responders had clonal expansion among the lowest observed.

The source of this sequence is an adult with an advanced solid tumor such as melanoma, head and neck, liver or kidney cancer. The rearrangement links TRBV19 to TRBJ1-5; D possibly corresponds to TRBD1 (6 bases). Sequenced material: CD4+ or CD8+ T cells sorted from blood, taken in a trial of the OX40 agonist ivuxolimab. The CDR3 loop is CASRRQAMDQPQHF. In DNA form, the CDR3 reads TGTGCCAGTCGTAGACAGGCAATGGACCAGCCCCAGCATTTT.